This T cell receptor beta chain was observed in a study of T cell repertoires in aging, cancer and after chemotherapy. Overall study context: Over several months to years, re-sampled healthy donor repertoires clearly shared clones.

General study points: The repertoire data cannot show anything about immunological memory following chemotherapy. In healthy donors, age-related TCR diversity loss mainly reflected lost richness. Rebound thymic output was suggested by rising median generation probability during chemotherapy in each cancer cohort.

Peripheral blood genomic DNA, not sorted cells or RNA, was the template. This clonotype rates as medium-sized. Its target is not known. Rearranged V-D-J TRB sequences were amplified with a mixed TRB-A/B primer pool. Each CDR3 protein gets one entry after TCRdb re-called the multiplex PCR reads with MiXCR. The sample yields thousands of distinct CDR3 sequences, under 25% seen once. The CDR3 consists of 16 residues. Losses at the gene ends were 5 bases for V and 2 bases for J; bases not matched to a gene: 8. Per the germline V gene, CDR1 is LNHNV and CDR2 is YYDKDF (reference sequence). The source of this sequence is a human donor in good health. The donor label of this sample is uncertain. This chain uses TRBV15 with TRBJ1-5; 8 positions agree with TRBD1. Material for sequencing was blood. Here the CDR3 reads CATSSRTGIGNQPQHF. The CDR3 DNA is TGTGCCACCAGCTCGCGGACAGGGATTGGCAATCAGCCCCAGCATTTT.